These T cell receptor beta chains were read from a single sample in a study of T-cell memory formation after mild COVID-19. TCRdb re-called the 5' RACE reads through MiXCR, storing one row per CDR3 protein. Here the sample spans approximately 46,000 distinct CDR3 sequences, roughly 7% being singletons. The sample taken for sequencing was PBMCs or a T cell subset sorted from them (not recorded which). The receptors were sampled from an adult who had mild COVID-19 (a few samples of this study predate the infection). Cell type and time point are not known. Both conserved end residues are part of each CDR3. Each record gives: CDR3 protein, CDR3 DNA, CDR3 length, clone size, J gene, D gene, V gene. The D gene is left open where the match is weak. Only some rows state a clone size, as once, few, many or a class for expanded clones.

CASSLSQDSNQPQHF TGTGCCAGCAGTTTGTCTCAGGATAGCAATCAGCCCCAGCATTTT 15 many TRBJ1-5 - TRBV12-3/TRBV12-4
CASSQRLAGPTEQYF TGTGCCAGCAGCCAACGACTAGCGGGACCTACGGAGCAGTACTTC 15 many TRBJ2-7 TRBD2 TRBV4-2
CASSPPGAGPTGELFF TGTGCCAGCTCACCACCGGGCGCGGGTCCCACCGGGGAGCTGTTTTTT 16 - TRBJ2-2 - TRBV18
CATSRDQGPETQYF TGTGCCACCAGCAGAGATCAGGGTCCGGAGACCCAGTACTTC 14 few TRBJ2-5 - TRBV15
CASSVAGAHSPLHF TGTGCCAGCAGCGTAGCTGGGGCTCACTCACCCCTCCACTTT 14 many TRBJ1-6 - TRBV9
CASSQTGTYDYNEQFF TGTGCCAGCAGCCAAACCGGGACTTACGACTACAATGAGCAGTTCTTC 16 few TRBJ2-1 - TRBV3-1
CASSSNSGNTIYF TGTGCCAGCAGTTCCAACTCTGGAAACACCATATATTTT 13 few TRBJ1-3 - TRBV3-1
CASSPGHSSYEQYF TGTGCCAGCAGCCCGGGACATAGCTCCTACGAGCAGTACTTC 14 few TRBJ2-7 - TRBV9
CASSPLQKRQYF TGTGCCAGCAGCCCTCTACAGAAGCGACAGTACTTC 12 many TRBJ2-7 - TRBV11-2
CASSMTGANTQYF TGTGCCAGCAGTATGACAGGGGCAAATACGCAGTATTTT 13 many TRBJ2-3 TRBD1 TRBV5-4
CASSYGAGDTDTQYF TGTGCCAGCAGTTACGGGGCGGGGGACACAGATACGCAGTATTTT 15 - TRBJ2-3 TRBD2 TRBV6-2/TRBV6-3
CASSGRDHTDTQYF TGTGCCAGCAGCGGCCGGGACCACACAGATACGCAGTATTTT 14 few TRBJ2-3 - TRBV14